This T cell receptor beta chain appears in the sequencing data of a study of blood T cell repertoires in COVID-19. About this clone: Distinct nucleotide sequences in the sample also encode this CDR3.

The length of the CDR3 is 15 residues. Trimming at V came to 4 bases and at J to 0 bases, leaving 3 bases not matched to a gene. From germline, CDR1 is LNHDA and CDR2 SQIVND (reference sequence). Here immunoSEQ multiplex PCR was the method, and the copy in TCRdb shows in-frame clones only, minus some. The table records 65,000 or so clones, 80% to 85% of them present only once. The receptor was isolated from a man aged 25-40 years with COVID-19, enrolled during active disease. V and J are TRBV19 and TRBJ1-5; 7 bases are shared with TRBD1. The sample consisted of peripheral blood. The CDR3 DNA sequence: TGTGCCAGTAGTACGACAGGGATTAGCAATCAGCCCCAGCATTTT. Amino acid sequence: CASSTTGISNQPQHF.